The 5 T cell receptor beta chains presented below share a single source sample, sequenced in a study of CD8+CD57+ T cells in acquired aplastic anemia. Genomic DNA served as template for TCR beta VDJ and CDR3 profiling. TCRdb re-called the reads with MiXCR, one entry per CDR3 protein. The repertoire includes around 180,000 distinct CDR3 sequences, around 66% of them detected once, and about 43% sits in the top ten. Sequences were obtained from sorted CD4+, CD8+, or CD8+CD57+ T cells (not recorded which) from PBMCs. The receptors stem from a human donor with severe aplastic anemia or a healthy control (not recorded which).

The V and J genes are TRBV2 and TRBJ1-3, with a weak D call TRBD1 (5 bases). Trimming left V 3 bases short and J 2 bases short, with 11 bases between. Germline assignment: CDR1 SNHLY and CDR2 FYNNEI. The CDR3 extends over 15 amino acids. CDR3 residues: CASSERGNTGNTIYF. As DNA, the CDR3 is TGTGCCAGCAGTGAGCGGGGGAACACTGGAAACACCATATATTTT.

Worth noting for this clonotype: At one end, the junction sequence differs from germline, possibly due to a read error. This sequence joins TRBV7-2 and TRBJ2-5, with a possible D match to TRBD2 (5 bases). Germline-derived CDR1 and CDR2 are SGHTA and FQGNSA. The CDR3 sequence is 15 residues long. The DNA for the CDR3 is TGCGCCAGCAGCTTGGTTGCTAGCAAGGTTGGGACCCAGTACTTC. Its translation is CASSLVASKVGTQYF.

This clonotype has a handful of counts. The CDR3 protein is CASSRILEEAYEQYF. In nucleotides, the CDR3 is TGTGCCAGCAGCCGAATACTTGAGGAGGCTTACGAGCAGTACTTC. The chain couples TRBV2 to TRBJ2-7, with D tentatively TRBD2 (5 bases). With 6 bases removed from V and 4 bases from J, the gap between germline ends came to 19 bases. CDR1 and CDR2 (germline): SNHLY, FYNNEI. The CDR3 extends over 15 amino acids.

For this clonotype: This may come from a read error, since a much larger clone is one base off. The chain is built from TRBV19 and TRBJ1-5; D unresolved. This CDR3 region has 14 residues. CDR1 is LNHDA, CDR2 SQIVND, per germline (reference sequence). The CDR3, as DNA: TGTGTCAGTAGTTTGGGGTTCGACAATCAGCCCCAGCATTTT. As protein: CVSSLGFDNQPQHF.

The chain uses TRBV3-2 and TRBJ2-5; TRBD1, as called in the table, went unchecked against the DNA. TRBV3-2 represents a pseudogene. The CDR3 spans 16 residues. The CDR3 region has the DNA TGTGCCAGCAGCCAGAAAGGACAGGGGACGGGAGAGACCCAGTACTTC. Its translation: CASSQKGQGTGETQYF.